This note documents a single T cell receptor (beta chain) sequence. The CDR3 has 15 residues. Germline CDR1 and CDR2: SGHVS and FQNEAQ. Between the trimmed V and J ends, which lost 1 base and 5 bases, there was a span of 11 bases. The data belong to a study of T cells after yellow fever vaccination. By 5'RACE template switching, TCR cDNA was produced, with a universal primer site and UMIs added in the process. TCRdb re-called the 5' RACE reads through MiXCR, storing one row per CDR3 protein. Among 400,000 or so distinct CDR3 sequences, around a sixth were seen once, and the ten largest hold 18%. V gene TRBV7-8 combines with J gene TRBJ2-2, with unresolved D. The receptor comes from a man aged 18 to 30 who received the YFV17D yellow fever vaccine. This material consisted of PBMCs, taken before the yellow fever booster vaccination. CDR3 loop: CASSLDQPSTGELFF. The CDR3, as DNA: TGTGCCAGCAGCTTAGACCAACCGTCTACCGGGGAGCTGTTTTTT.